These 3 T cell receptor beta chains share one sample of origin, sequenced in a study of T cell repertoires in cytomegalovirus infection. TCRdb redid the calling of the reads with MiXCR, one entry per CDR3 protein. Of some 480,000 distinct CDR3 sequences detected, 33% appear once; the ten largest clones hold 17%. These receptors have no known antigen. Sequencing was performed on cultured PBMCs, taken from culture after CMV antigen stimulation. The receptors were gathered from a human donor in good health (CMV status not recorded). Some clones in this sample may be carry-over from other donors' samples.

This clonotype came up a few times. The chain is built from TRBV5-6 and TRBJ2-1, with D unresolved. Germline values: CDR1 SGHDT, CDR2 YYEEEE. The CDR3 is 15 residues long. With 4 bases removed from V and 0 bases from J, the gap between germline ends came to 11 bases. CDR3 in amino acids: CASSPAYSSYNEQFF. In DNA, the CDR3 is TGTGCCAGCAGCCCTGCGTACAGCTCCTACAATGAGCAGTTCTTC.

At least ten counts were recorded for this clonotype. The rearrangement links TRBV7-2 to TRBJ2-1, with unresolved D. V was trimmed by 4 bases and J by 4 bases, leaving 17 bases between them. CDR3 length equals 16 residues. The germline V gene encodes CDR1 SGHTA and CDR2 FQGNSA. CDR3 residues: CASSSTPLTRYNEQFF. The CDR3 coding sequence is TGTGCCAGCAGCTCCACCCCACTGACCCGATACAATGAGCAGTTCTTC.

This chain links TRBV7-6 with TRBJ2-1; D possibly corresponds to TRBD1 (6 bases). V lost 5 bases to trimming and J lost 4 bases, with 15 bases between them. The CDR3 contains 15 residues. Germline V lookup: CDR1 SGHVS, CDR2 FNYEAQ. In DNA form, the CDR3 reads TGTGCCAGCAGCATCCGGGACACGGATTACAATGAGCAGTTCTTC. Its protein product is CASSIRDTDYNEQFF.